One sample yielded the 31 T cell receptor beta chains listed below, sequenced in a study of T cells after yellow fever vaccination. TCRdb reprocessed the 5' RACE reads with MiXCR, giving one entry per CDR3 protein. The repertoire consists of some 420,000 distinct CDR3 sequences, with 18% occurring once and the leading ten covering roughly a sixth. The sequencing here drew on PBMCs, taken before the yellow fever booster vaccination. Receptors originate from a man younger than 30 who received the YFV17D yellow fever vaccine.

This clonotype was detected only a few times. The DNA for the CDR3 is TGTGCCAGCAGTTACACTACGGTCTCTGGGGCCAACGTCCTGACTTTC. Translation gives CASSYTTVSGANVLTF. J is TRBJ2-6 and V is TRBV6-2 or TRBV6-3; no reliable D call. V was trimmed by 2 bases and J by 0 bases, leaving 8 bases between them. Per germline, CDR1 MNHEY and CDR2 SVGEGT. The CDR3 loop spans 16 amino acids.

The rearrangement uses TRBV6-2 or TRBV6-3 and TRBJ1-5; D not resolved. This CDR3 contains 15 residues. Germline loops: CDR1 MNHEY, CDR2 SVGEGT. V lost 5 bases and J lost 4, with 15 bases in between. The CDR3 is CASSPLFGLNQPQHF. As DNA, the CDR3 is TGTGCCAGCAGTCCCCTTTTTGGACTTAATCAGCCCCAGCATTTT.

This clonotype was seen only a few times. The chain uses TRBV6-5 and TRBJ2-1; no firm D call. Germline V gene lookup returns CDR1 MNHEY and CDR2 SVGAGI. Trimming stripped 2 bases from V and 0 bases from J, with 8 bases between. CDR3 length equals 15 residues. CDR3 sequence (DNA): TGTGCCAGCAGTTACGAAGGGAACTCCTACAATGAGCAGTTCTTC. Amino acid sequence: CASSYEGNSYNEQFF.

The J gene is TRBJ1-2, the V gene TRBV11-2; 11 bases match TRBD1. With 3 bases clipped from V and 7 bases from J, the junction kept 7 bases outside the gene matches. The V gene's germline CDR1 is SGHAT and CDR2 FQNNGV. The CDR3 runs to 15 residues. This CDR3 reads CASSFNGQGAFGYTF. CDR3 coding DNA: TGTGCCAGCAGCTTTAATGGACAGGGGGCTTTTGGCTACACCTTC.

V is TRBV20-1 and J is TRBJ2-2; weak D call: TRBD1 (6 bases). This CDR3 is built from 15 residues. CDR1 and CDR2 (germline): DFQATT, SNEGSKA (reference sequence). V lost 5 bases, J lost 0 bases, and 13 bases lay in between. The DNA of the CDR3 is TGCAGTGCTTGGGACATATACGCGAACACCGGGGAGCTGTTTTTT. This sequence encodes CSAWDIYANTGELFF.

This chain joins TRBV12-3 or TRBV12-4 and TRBJ2-3; D unresolved. This CDR3 is built from 14 residues. Trimming removed 3 bases from V and 4 bases from J, with 11 bases in between. This CDR3 is CASSFSQTADTQYF. The CDR3 DNA reads TGTGCCAGCAGTTTTTCCCAGACTGCAGATACGCAGTATTTT.

This clonotype was found a few times. The chain joins TRBV27 to TRBJ2-7; TRBD2 matches 7 bases. Germline loops: CDR1 MNHEY, CDR2 SMNVEV (reference sequence). The CDR3 is 15 amino acids. V lost 5 bases to trimming and J lost 3 bases; unmatched junction nucleotides: 10. This CDR3 is CASSPGGAGVYEQYF. The CDR3 nucleotides are TGTGCCAGCAGTCCGGGTGGGGCGGGGGTCTACGAGCAGTACTTC.

This clonotype was observed a handful of times. The V gene is TRBV24-1, the J gene TRBJ2-3; the D is unclear. The CDR3 has 14 amino acids. Trimming removed 2 bases at V and 6 bases at J, with 11 bases between. Germline CDR1 and CDR2: KGHDR and SFDVKD. CDR3 amino acids: CATSDSPRADTQYF. The CDR3 nucleotides read TGTGCCACCAGTGATTCCCCCCGCGCGGATACGCAGTATTTT.

The chain uses TRBV30 and TRBJ2-2; possibly TRBD2 for D (5 bases). V lost 2 bases and J lost 2, with 12 bases in between. Germline CDR1 and CDR2: GTSNPN and SVGIG (reference sequence). CDR3 length: 15 amino acids. The CDR3 here is CAWSFGIGNTGELFF. The DNA for the CDR3 is TGTGCCTGGAGTTTCGGGATCGGTAACACCGGGGAGCTGTTTTTT. Drawing the rest from reference TRBV30 and TRBJ2-2, the complete variable domain is SQTIHQWPATLVQPVGSPLSLECTVEGTSNPNLYWYRQAAGRGLQLLFYSVGIGQISSEVPQNLSASRPQDRQFILSSKKLLLSDSGFYLCAWSFGIGNTGELFFGEGSRLTVL.

The chain joins TRBV2 to TRBJ1-2; D is unclear. Germline CDR1 SNHLY, CDR2 FYNNEI. V was trimmed by 1 base and J by 4 bases, leaving 22 bases between them. The CDR3 has 18 amino acids. The CDR3, as DNA: TGTGCCAGCAGTGAAGAACCCCGCTTGCGGGCTACTAGCTATGGCTACACCTTC. This gives the protein CASSEEPRLRATSYGYTF.

This clonotype was seen a handful of times. The gene calls are TRBV7-9 and TRBJ2-7; the match to TRBD1 covers 9 bases. Trimming at V came to 5 bases and at J to 3 bases, leaving 8 bases not matched to a gene. Looked up from germline, CDR1 is SEHNR and CDR2 is FQNEAQ (reference sequence). This CDR3 has 15 amino acids. CDR3 in amino acids: CASSTGTGWNYEQYF. The CDR3 DNA is TGTGCCAGCAGCACGGGGACAGGGTGGAACTACGAGCAGTACTTC. Full variable domain (rest looked up from reference TRBV7-9 and TRBJ2-7): DTGVSQNPRHKITKRGQNVTFRCDPISEHNRLYWYRQTLGQGPEFLTYFQNEAQLEKSRLLSDRFSAERPKGSFSTLEIQRTEQGDSAMYLCASSTGTGWNYEQYFGPGTRLTVT.

This clonotype was observed at least ten times. The chain combines TRBV12-3 or TRBV12-4 with TRBJ2-7; D tentatively fits TRBD1 or TRBD2 (5 bases each). V was pared by 6 bases and J by 6 bases, with 9 bases between. The length of the CDR3 is 11 residues. The CDR3 nucleotides are TGTGCCAGCAGCCTTGGGGGCGAGCAGTACGTC. It yields the protein CASSLGGEQYV.

This clonotype was recorded once. This chain links TRBV19 with TRBJ1-1, with a possible D match to TRBD1 (5 bases). With 4 bases removed from V and 4 bases from J, the gap between germline ends came to 16 bases. The CDR3 consists of 15 residues. From germline, CDR1 is LNHDA and CDR2 SQIVND (reference sequence). Here the CDR3 DNA reads TGTGCCAGTAGTAAGGCCGGGACGGGAGGCACTGAAGCTTTCTTT. This sequence encodes CASSKAGTGGTEAFF.

The gene calls are TRBV28 and TRBJ2-5; weak D call: TRBD1 (5 bases). CDR3 length: 15 residues. V was pared by 5 bases and J by 1 base, with 14 bases between. CDR1 MDHEN and CDR2 SYDVKM come from the germline V gene. CDR3 residues: CASSPLRVFQETQYF. The CDR3 DNA reads TGTGCCAGCAGTCCTCTCAGGGTTTTCCAAGAGACCCAGTACTTC. Combining the CDR3 with reference TRBV28 and TRBJ2-5 gives the whole variable domain DVKVTQSSRYLVKRTGEKVFLECVQDMDHENMFWYRQDPGLGLRLIYFSYDVKMKEKGDIPEGYSVSREKKERFSLILESASTNQTSMYLCASSPLRVFQETQYFGPGTRLLVL.

The chain employs TRBV9 and TRBJ1-6; the D gene is possibly TRBD1 (5 bases). Trimming took off 3 bases at V and 7 bases at J, with 11 bases between the two ends. Germline CDR1 and CDR2: SGDLS and YYNGEE. The CDR3 consists of 14 residues. In DNA form, the CDR3 reads TGTGCCAGCAGCGGCCGGGACGGGAATTCACCCCTCCACTTT. It yields the protein CASSGRDGNSPLHF.

This clonotype was seen only a few times. The J gene is TRBJ2-3, the V gene TRBV9; 7 nucleotides agree with TRBD2. This CDR3 has 16 amino acids. The germline gives CDR1 SGDLS, CDR2 YYNGEE. J gave up 2 bases and V 3 bases, and 9 bases lay outside the gene matches. The CDR3, as DNA: TGTGCCAGCAGCGGTAACTTGCGGGGGACCACAGATACGCAGTATTTT. Protein sequence: CASSGNLRGTTDTQYF. Full variable domain (remainder filled in from reference TRBV9 and TRBJ2-3): DSGVTQTPKHLITATGQRVTLRCSPRSGDLSVYWYQQSLDQGLQFLIQYYNGEERAKGNILERFSAQQFPDLHSELNLSSLELGDSALYFCASSGNLRGTTDTQYFGPGTRLTVL.

This clonotype was seen at least ten times. The chain links TRBV11-2 to TRBJ2-1; 7 positions agree with TRBD2. Trimming took 5 bases from V and 3 from J; bases not matched to a gene: 10. CDR3 length equals 16 residues. The germline CDR1 and CDR2 sequences are SGHAT and FQNNGV. The CDR3 spells CASSTRLASSYNEQFF. CDR3 bases: TGTGCCAGCAGCACAAGACTAGCTTCAAGCTACAATGAGCAGTTCTTC.

V gene TRBV2 combines with J gene TRBJ2-3; D gene uncertain. V was cut by 3 bases and J by 7 bases, with 8 bases left in between. The germline CDR1 and CDR2 sequences are SNHLY and FYNNEI. The CDR3 consists of 12 residues. The CDR3 loop is CASSDRIYTQYF. DNA of the CDR3: TGTGCCAGCAGTGACAGGATTTATACGCAGTATTTT.

The V call is TRBV5-1, the J call TRBJ1-1, with 7 bases aligning to TRBD1. Trimming cost V 4 bases and J 5 bases; bases outside gene matches: 8. Germline CDR1 and CDR2: SGHRS and YFSETQ. The CDR3 extends over 14 amino acids. The CDR3 sequence: CASSEGQRGTEAFF. The CDR3 DNA sequence: TGCGCCAGCAGCGAGGGACAGCGCGGGACTGAAGCTTTCTTT. The full variable domain, with the rest looked up from reference TRBV5-1 and TRBJ1-1, is KAGVTQTPRYLIKTRGQQVTLSCSPISGHRSVSWYQQTPGQGLQFLFEYFSETQRNKGNFPGRFSGRQFSNSRSEMNVSTLELGDSALYLCASSEGQRGTEAFFGQGTRLTVV.

This clonotype was counted between two and nine times. The chain is built from TRBV5-1 and TRBJ2-3; TRBD1 aligns across 7 bases. CDR3 size: 16 residues. Trimming removed 2 bases from V and 0 bases from J; junction bases left unmatched: 6. Germline-derived CDR1 and CDR2 are SGHRS and YFSETQ. Written as DNA, the CDR3 is TGCGCCAGCAGCTTTGAGGGGGCCCGTAGCACAGATACGCAGTATTTT. Its protein product is CASSFEGARSTDTQYF.

This rearrangement joins TRBV6-2 or TRBV6-3 to TRBJ2-4; TRBD1 matches at 11 bases. Germline V gives CDR1 MNHEY, CDR2 SVGEGT. This CDR3 has 17 residues. V gave up 0 bases and J gave up 0 bases; unmatched junction bases: 1. CDR3 coding DNA: TGTGCCAGCAGTTACTCTGGGACAGGGGGAGCCAAAAACATTCAGTACTTC. Its translation: CASSYSGTGGAKNIQYF.

The V call is TRBV6-5, the J call TRBJ2-6; D is ambiguous. There are 17 residues in the CDR3. In germline, CDR1 is MNHEY, CDR2 SVGAGI. The V end was cut by 0 bases, the J end by 0 bases, with 9 bases between. The CDR3 nucleotides read TGTGCCAGCAGTTACTCTGGCACCGACTCTGGGGCCAACGTCCTGACTTTC. Amino acid sequence: CASSYSGTDSGANVLTF.

This clonotype was detected ten times or more. V usage is TRBV15 and J usage is TRBJ2-1, with D unresolved. The CDR3 is 13 amino acids. Germline V gene data show CDR1 as LNHNV and CDR2 as YYDKDF (reference sequence). V dropped 1 base and J dropped 1 base, with 2 bases sitting between them. The CDR3 sequence is CATSRGSYNEQFF. Written as DNA, the CDR3 is TGTGCCACCAGCAGAGGATCCTACAATGAGCAGTTCTTC.

This clonotype has only a few counts. This chain uses TRBV5-1 with TRBJ2-5; 7 bases fit TRBD2. After removal of 2 bases from V and 6 bases from J, the junction contained 10 bases not matched to a gene. This CDR3 has 15 amino acids. Looked up from germline, CDR1 is SGHRS and CDR2 is YFSETQ. The CDR3 region has the DNA TGCGCCAGCAGCTTTCCGCTCCCAAGCGGGAAGACCCAGTACTTC. This sequence encodes CASSFPLPSGKTQYF.

The J gene is TRBJ2-6, the V gene TRBV12-3 or TRBV12-4, with TRBD1 identical over 7 bases. After removal of 7 bases from V and 0 bases from J, the junction contained 9 bases not matched to a gene. CDR3 length: 17 residues. The CDR3 sequence: CASNSPDRFSGANVLTF. For the CDR3, the DNA is TGTGCCAGCAATTCCCCGGACAGGTTCTCTGGGGCCAACGTCCTGACTTTC.

This clonotype was counted between two and nine times. This rearrangement joins TRBV5-8 to TRBJ2-1, with D tentatively TRBD1 (5 bases). V gave up 4 bases and J gave up 3 bases, with 20 bases separating them. This CDR3 contains 17 residues. Germline assignment: CDR1 SGHTS and CDR2 YDEGEE. CDR3 sequence: CASSLQWGGANYNEQFF. The CDR3 nucleotides read TGTGCCAGCAGCCTTCAATGGGGTGGGGCCAACTACAATGAGCAGTTCTTC.

This clonotype was observed a handful of times. The genes are TRBV11-2 and TRBJ1-1; D is unresolved. V was shortened by 5 bases and J by 1 base, with 17 bases between the two germline ends. Per the germline V gene, CDR1 is SGHAT and CDR2 is FQNNGV. This CDR3 is 16 amino acids long. CDR3 in amino acids: CASSPPTRTANTEAFF. The DNA of the CDR3 is TGTGCCAGCAGCCCACCCACCCGGACGGCGAACACTGAAGCTTTCTTT.

This clonotype was seen many times. The chain links TRBV20-1 to TRBJ1-5; the D gene is possibly TRBD1 (5 bases). From germline, CDR1 is DFQATT and CDR2 SNEGSKA (reference sequence). V dropped 0 bases and J dropped 4 bases, with 16 bases sitting between them. The CDR3 consists of 16 residues. Written as DNA, the CDR3 is TGCAGTGCTAGAGAGGCGCCGGGGGGTGGTAATCAGCCCCAGCATTTT. The encoded protein is CSAREAPGGGNQPQHF.

This clonotype was seen a handful of times. The chain combines TRBV6-2 or TRBV6-3 with TRBJ2-7, with unresolved D. V was cut by 7 bases and J by 1 base, with 11 bases left in between. Per the germline V gene, CDR1 is MNHEY and CDR2 is SVGEGT. This CDR3 comprises 13 residues. CDR3 amino acids: CASTRHGSYEQYF. As DNA, the CDR3 is TGTGCCAGCACAAGACATGGGTCCTACGAGCAGTACTTC.

In its sample, this clonotype was seen a few times. The chain carries TRBV3-1 and TRBJ2-1; D call uncertain. The V gene lost 0 bases and the J gene lost 5 bases, with 8 bases spanning the gap. In germline, CDR1 is LGHDT, CDR2 YNNKEL (reference sequence). This CDR3 contains 14 residues. CDR3 protein: CASSQDEYNNEQFF. CDR3 nucleotide sequence: TGTGCCAGCAGCCAAGATGAGTACAACAATGAGCAGTTCTTC.

This clonotype was picked up a small number of times. This chain links TRBV11-2 with TRBJ2-1; the D gene is possibly TRBD2 (6 bases). V lost 7 bases, J lost 0 bases, and 10 bases lay in between. Germline V gene sequence: CDR1 SGHAT, CDR2 FQNNGV. The CDR3 covers 14 residues. This CDR3 is CASNPGDSYNEQFF. The CDR3 coding sequence is TGTGCCAGCAATCCGGGGGACTCCTACAATGAGCAGTTCTTC.